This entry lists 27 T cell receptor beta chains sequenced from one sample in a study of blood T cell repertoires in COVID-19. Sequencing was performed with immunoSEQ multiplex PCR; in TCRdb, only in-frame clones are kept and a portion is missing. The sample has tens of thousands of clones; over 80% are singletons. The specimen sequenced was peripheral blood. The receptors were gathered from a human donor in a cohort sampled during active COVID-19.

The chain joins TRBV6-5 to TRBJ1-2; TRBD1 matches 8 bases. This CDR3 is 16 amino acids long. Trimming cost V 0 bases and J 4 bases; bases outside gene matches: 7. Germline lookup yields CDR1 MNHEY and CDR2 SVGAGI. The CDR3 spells CASSYSFRQGLYGYTF. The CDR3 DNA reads TGTGCCAGCAGTTACTCATTTCGACAGGGGCTCTATGGCTACACCTTC.

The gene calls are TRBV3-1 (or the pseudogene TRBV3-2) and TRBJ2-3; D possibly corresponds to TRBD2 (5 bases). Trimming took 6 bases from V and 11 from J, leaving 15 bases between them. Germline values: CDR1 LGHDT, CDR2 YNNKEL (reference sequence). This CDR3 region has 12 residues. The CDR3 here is CASSQYSGKQYF. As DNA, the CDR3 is TGTGCCAGCAGTCAATATTCGGGAAAGCAGTATTTT.

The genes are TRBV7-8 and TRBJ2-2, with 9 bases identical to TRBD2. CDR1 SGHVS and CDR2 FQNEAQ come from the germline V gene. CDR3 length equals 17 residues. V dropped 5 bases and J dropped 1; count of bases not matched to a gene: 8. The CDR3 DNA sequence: TGTGCCAGCAGCGCGATGCGGACTAGCGTGAACACCGGGGAGCTGTTTTTT. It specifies CASSAMRTSVNTGELFF.

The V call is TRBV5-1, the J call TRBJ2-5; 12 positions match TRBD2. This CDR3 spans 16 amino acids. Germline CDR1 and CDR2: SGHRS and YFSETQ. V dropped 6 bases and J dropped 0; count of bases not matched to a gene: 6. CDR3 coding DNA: TGCGCCAGCACGTACGGACTAGCGGGGTACCAAGAGACCCAGTACTTC. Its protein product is CASTYGLAGYQETQYF.

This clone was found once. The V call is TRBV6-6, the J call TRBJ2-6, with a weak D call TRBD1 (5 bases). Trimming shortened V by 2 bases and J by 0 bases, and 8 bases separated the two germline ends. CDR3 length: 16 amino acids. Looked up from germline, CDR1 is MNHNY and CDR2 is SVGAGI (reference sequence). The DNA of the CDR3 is TGTGCCAGCAGTTACCAGGGCGGCTCTGGGGCCAACGTCCTGACTTTC. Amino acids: CASSYQGGSGANVLTF.

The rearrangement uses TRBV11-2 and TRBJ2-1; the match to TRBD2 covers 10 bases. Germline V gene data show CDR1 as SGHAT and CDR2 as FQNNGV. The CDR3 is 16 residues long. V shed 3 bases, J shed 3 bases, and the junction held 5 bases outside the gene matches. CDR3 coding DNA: TGTGCCAGCAGCTTGGGGCCTAGCGGGAGCTACAATGAGCAGTTCTTC. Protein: CASSLGPSGSYNEQFF.

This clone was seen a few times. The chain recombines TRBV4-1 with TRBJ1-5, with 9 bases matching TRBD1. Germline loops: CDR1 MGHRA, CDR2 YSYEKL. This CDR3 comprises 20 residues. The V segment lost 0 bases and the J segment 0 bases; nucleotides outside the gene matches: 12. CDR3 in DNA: TGCGCCAGCAGCCAAGATCCCGGTAGGGACAGGGTCTATAGCAATCAGCCCCAGCATTTT. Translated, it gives CASSQDPGRDRVYSNQPQHF.

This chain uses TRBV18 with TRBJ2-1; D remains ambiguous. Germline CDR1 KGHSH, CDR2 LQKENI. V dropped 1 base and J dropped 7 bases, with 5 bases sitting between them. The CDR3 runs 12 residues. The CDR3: CASSPQENEQFF. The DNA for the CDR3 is TGTGCCAGCTCACCACAGGAGAATGAGCAGTTCTTC.

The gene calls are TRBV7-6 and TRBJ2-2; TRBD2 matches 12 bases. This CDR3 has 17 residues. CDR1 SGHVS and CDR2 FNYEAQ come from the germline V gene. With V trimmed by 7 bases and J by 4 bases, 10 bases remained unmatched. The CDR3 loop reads CASTPGGTSGRTGELFF. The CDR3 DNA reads TGTGCCAGCACCCCCGGTGGGACTAGCGGGCGCACCGGGGAGCTGTTTTTT.

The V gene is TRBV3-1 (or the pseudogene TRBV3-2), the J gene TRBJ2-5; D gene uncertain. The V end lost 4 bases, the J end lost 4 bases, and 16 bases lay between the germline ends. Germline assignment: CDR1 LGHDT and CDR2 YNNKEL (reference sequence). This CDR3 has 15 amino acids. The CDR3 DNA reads TGTGCCAGCAGCCCGGCGAGGTGGCGTGGAGAGACCCAGTACTTC. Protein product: CASSPARWRGETQYF.

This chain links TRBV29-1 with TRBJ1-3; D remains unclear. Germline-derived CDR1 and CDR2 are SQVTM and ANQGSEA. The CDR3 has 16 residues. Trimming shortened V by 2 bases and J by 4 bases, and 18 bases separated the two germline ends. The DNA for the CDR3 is TGCAGCGTTGAACCTCTCCAATACCGGGAGGGAAACACCATATATTTT. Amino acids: CSVEPLQYREGNTIYF.

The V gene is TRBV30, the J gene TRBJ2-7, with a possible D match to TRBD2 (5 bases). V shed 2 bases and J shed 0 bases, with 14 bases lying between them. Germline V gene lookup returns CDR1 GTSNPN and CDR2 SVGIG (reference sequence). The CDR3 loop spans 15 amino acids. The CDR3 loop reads CAWSPSGEGSYEQYV. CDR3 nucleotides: TGTGCCTGGAGTCCCAGTGGAGAGGGCTCCTACGAGCAGTACGTC.

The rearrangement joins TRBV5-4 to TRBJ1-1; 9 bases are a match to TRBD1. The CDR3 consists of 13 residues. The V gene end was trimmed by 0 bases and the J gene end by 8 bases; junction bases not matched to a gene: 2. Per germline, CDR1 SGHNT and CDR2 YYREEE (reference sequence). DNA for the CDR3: TGTGCCAGCAGCTTGGTGGACAGGGGAGAAGCTTTCTTT. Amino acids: CASSLVDRGEAFF. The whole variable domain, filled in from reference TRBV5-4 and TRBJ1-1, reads ETGVTQSPTHLIKTRGQQVTLRCSSQSGHNTVSWYQQALGQGPQFIFQYYREEENGRGNFPPRFSGLQFPNYSSELNVNALELDDSALYLCASSLVDRGEAFFGQGTRLTVV.

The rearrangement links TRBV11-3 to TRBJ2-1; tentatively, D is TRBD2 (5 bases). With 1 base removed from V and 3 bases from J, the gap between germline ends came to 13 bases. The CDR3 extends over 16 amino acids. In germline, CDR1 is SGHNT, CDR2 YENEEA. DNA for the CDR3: TGTGCCAGCAGCTTAGCGGGCGGAGGCGTCTACAATGAGCAGTTCTTC. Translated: CASSLAGGGVYNEQFF.

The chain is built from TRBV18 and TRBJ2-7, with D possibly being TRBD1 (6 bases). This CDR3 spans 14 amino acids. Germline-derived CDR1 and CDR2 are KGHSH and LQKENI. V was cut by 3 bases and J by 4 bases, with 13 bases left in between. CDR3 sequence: CASSPSTGMYEQYV. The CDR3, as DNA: TGTGCCAGCTCACCTTCCACAGGGATGTACGAGCAGTACGTC.

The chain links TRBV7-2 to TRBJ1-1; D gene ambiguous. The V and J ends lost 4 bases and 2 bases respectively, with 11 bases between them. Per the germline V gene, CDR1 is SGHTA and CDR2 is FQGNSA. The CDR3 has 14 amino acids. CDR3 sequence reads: CASSSQQSNTEAFF. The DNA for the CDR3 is TGTGCCAGCAGCTCACAACAAAGTAACACTGAAGCTTTCTTT. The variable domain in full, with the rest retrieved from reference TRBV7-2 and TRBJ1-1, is GAGVSQSPSNKVTEKGKDVELRCDPISGHTALYWYRQSLGQGLEFLIYFQGNSAPDKSGLPSDRFSAERTGGSVSTLTIQRTQQEDSAVYLCASSSQQSNTEAFFGQGTRLTVV.

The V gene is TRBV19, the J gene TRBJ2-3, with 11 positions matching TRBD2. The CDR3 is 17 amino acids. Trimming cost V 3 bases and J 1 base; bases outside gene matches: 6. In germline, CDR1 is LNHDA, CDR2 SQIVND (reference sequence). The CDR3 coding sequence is TGTGCCAGTAGTATGGAGACTAGCGGGGTCCGCACAGATACGCAGTATTTT. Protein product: CASSMETSGVRTDTQYF.

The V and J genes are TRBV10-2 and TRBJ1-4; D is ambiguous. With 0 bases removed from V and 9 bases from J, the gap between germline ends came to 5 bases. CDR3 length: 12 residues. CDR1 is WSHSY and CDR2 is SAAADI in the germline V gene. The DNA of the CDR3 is TGCGCCAGCAGTGAGTCTGCTAAAAAACTGTTTTTT. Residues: CASSESAKKLFF.

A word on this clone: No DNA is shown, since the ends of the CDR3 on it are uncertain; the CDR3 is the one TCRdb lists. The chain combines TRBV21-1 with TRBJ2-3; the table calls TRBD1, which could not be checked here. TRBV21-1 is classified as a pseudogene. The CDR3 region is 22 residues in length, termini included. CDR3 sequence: CASSPQKWGQGTPERDTDTQYF.

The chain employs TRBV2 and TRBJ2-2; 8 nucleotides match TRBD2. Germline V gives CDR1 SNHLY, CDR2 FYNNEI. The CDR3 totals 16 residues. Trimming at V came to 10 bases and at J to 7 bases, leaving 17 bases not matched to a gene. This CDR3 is CAKGLPGPAGGGELFF. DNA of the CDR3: TGTGCCAAGGGGCTACCGGGACCCGCGGGGGGCGGGGAGCTGTTTTTT. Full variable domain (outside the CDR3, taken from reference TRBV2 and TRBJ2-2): EPEVTQTPSHQVTQMGQEVILRCVPISNHLYFYWYRQILGQKVEFLVSFYNNEISEKSEIFDDQFSVERPDGSNFTLKIRSTKLEDSAMYFCAKGLPGPAGGGELFFGEGSRLTVL.

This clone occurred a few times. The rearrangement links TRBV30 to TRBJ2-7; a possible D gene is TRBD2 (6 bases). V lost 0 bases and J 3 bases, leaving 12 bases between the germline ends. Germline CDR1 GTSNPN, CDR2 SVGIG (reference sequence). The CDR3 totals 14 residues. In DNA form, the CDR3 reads TGTGCCTGGAGTGTACACAGCGGGTACTACGAGCAGTACGTC. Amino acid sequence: CAWSVHSGYYEQYV.

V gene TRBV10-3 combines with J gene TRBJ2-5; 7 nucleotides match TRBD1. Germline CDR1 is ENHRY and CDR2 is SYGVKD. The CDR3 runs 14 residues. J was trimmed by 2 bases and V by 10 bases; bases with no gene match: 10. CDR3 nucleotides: TGTGCCACGCACAGGGGAACGGGACAAGAGACCCAGTACTTC. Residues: CATHRGTGQETQYF.

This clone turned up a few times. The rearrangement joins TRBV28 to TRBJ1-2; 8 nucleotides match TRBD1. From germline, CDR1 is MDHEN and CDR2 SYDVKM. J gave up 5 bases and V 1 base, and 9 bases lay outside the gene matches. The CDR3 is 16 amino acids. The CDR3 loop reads CASSLSLGQGKYGYTF. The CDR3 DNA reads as TGTGCCAGCAGTTTATCCCTAGGACAGGGCAAATATGGCTACACCTTC.

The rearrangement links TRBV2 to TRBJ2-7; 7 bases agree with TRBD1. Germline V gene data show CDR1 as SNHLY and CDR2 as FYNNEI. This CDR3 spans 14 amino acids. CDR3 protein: CASIGQAYSYEQYV. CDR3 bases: TGTGCATCCATCGGACAGGCCTACTCCTACGAGCAGTACGTC.

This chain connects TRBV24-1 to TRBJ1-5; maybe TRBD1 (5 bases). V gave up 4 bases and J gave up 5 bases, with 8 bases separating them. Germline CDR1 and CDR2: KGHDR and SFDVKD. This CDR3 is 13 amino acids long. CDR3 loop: CATSDTGYQPQHF. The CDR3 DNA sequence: TGTGCCACCAGTGACACAGGTTATCAGCCCCAGCATTTT.

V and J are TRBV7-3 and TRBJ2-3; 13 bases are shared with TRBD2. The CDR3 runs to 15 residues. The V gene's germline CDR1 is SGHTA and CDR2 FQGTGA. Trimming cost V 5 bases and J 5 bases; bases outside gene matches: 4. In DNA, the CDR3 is TGTGCCAGCAGCCCACTAGCGGGAGGGGGAGATACGCAGTATTTT. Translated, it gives CASSPLAGGGDTQYF.

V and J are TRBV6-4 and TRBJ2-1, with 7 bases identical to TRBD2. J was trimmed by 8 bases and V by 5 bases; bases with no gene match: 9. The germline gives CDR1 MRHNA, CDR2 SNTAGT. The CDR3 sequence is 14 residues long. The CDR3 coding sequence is TGTGCCAGCAGTCGGGAGGTCGATGGGGATGAGCAGTTCTTC. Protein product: CASSREVDGDEQFF.